This passage covers 3 T cell receptor beta chains from one sample sequenced in a study of cytomegalovirus exposure and HLA in healthy donors. Sequencing used immunoSEQ multiplex PCR; TCRdb keeps in-frame clones, though not all of them. The table lists fewer than 400,000 clones, 86% of them singletons, with 0.7% to 0.85% in the top ten. Specimen: PBMCs. Receptors originate from a woman in her late teens or twenties in good health and CMV-seronegative.

This clone came up a few times. The chain links TRBV7-2 to TRBJ2-5, with TRBD2 identical over 11 bases. CDR3 length: 16 amino acids. The trim removed 5 bases at V and 5 bases at J, leaving 10 bases unmatched. In germline, CDR1 is SGHTA, CDR2 FQGNSA. CDR3 DNA: TGTGCCAGCAGCGATAGCGGGAGGGCCTTGTCCGAGACCCAGTACTTC. It is translated as CASSDSGRALSETQYF.

The chain uses TRBV12-5 and TRBJ2-7; 7 nucleotides agree with TRBD1. This CDR3 contains 14 residues. The germline V gene encodes CDR1 LGHNT and CDR2 FRNRAP. V lost 5 bases and J lost 1; bases outside the gene matches: 5. The CDR3 loop reads CASGPGQESYEQYF. Here the CDR3 DNA reads TGTGCTAGTGGTCCCGGACAGGAGTCCTACGAGCAGTACTTC.

The chain has TRBV6-5 and TRBJ2-1, with 10 bases fitting TRBD2. From germline, CDR1 is MNHEY and CDR2 SVGAGI. This CDR3 comprises 15 residues. V was pared by 8 bases and J by 3 bases, with 7 bases of the junction left unmatched. CDR3 bases: TGTGCCAGCCGGACTAGCGGCATTCGCTACAATGAGCAGTTCTTC. This translates into CASRTSGIRYNEQFF.